Shown below are 10 T cell receptor beta chains from a single sample sequenced in a study of glioma-infiltrating T cells after dendritic cell vaccination. Assay used: immunoSEQ multiplex PCR; TCRdb lists only in-frame clones, some missing. Of over 55,000 clones detected, about four fifths appear once; the ten largest clones hold about a sixth. Time point reported: after dendritic cell vaccination, including at tumor progression/relapse. The sample in question was blood, obtained after dendritic cell vaccination. The source is a human donor with glioblastoma.

The chain recombines TRBV11-2 with TRBJ1-6; D is ambiguous. Germline V gives CDR1 SGHAT, CDR2 FQNNGV. The CDR3 spans 15 residues. The V gene lost 4 bases and the J gene lost 9 bases, with 16 bases spanning the gap. In DNA, the CDR3 is TGTGCCAGCAGCTCCCGACCCGATTGGGCTTCACCCCTCCACTTT. This sequence encodes CASSSRPDWASPLHF.

This clone showed up just once. This rearrangement joins TRBV4-1 to TRBJ2-3; a possible D gene is TRBD2 (7 bases). Germline V gene lookup returns CDR1 MGHRA and CDR2 YSYEKL. Trimming shortened V by 4 bases and J by 5 bases, and 19 bases separated the two germline ends. The CDR3 loop spans 16 amino acids. This chain's CDR3 is CASSPGEGFVGDTQYF. In nucleotides, the CDR3 is TGCGCCAGCAGCCCAGGGGAGGGGTTTGTGGGAGATACGCAGTATTTT.

The chain uses TRBV30 and TRBJ1-2; D is undetermined. The germline V gene has CDR1 GTSNPN and CDR2 SVGIG (reference sequence). There are 14 residues in the CDR3. Trimming left V 0 bases short and J 4 bases short, with 12 bases between. The CDR3 region has the DNA TGTGCCTGGAGTGTACGATTGGGCCCCTATGGCTACACCTTC. Its translation is CAWSVRLGPYGYTF.

The chain employs TRBV7-9 and TRBJ1-1; D not resolved. Trimming took off 1 base at V and 10 bases at J, with 13 bases between the two ends. Looked up from germline, CDR1 is SEHNR and CDR2 is FQNEAQ (reference sequence). This CDR3 is built from 13 residues. DNA of the CDR3: TGTGCCAGCAGCTTAGAGACTCCCCGGGGAGCTTTCTTT. Its protein is CASSLETPRGAFF.

The rearrangement joins TRBV2 to TRBJ1-2; unclear D gene. CDR1 and CDR2 (germline): SNHLY, FYNNEI. Trimming took off 6 bases at V and 8 bases at J, with 10 bases between the two ends. The CDR3 extends over 11 amino acids. CDR3 DNA: TGTGCCAGCAGGGGTCGAGGCGGCTACACCTTC. Its translation: CASRGRGGYTF.

The chain has TRBV5-4 and TRBJ2-5; D is possibly TRBD1 (6 bases). Trimming left V 5 bases short and J 0 bases short, with 17 bases between. Germline CDR1 reads SGHNT; CDR2 reads YYREEE (reference sequence). This CDR3 spans 16 amino acids. Written as DNA, the CDR3 is TGTGCCAGCAGTACCGGGACAAACCGTAACCAAGAGACCCAGTACTTC. It translates to CASSTGTNRNQETQYF. The variable domain in full, completed from reference TRBV5-4 and TRBJ2-5, reads ETGVTQSPTHLIKTRGQQVTLRCSSQSGHNTVSWYQQALGQGPQFIFQYYREEENGRGNFPPRFSGLQFPNYSSELNVNALELDDSALYLCASSTGTNRNQETQYFGPGTRLLVL.

The chain joins TRBV7-9 to TRBJ2-7; the D gene is possibly TRBD2 (6 bases). The CDR3 length is 13 residues. The germline gives CDR1 SEHNR, CDR2 FQNEAQ (reference sequence). Trimming left V 7 bases short and J 5 bases short, with 15 bases between. CDR3: CASTGEGRNEQYF. CDR3 in DNA: TGTGCCAGCACCGGCGAAGGGAGGAACGAGCAGTACTTC.

The chain employs TRBV28 and TRBJ2-3; 9 nucleotides line up with TRBD2. Germline assignment: CDR1 MDHEN and CDR2 SYDVKM. The CDR3 runs 17 residues. J lost 1 base, V lost 5 bases, and 10 bases had no gene match. CDR3 nucleotides: TGTGCCAGCAGTACTCGTCTAGCGGGGACGCGCACAGATACGCAGTATTTT. It is translated as CASSTRLAGTRTDTQYF.

V is TRBV5-6 and J is TRBJ1-2, with D perhaps matching TRBD1 (6 bases). Germline CDR1 SGHDT, CDR2 YYEEEE. This CDR3 is built from 15 residues. The V end was cut by 2 bases, the J end by 7 bases, with 18 bases between. The CDR3 loop is CASSLVATGSGGYTF. In DNA form, the CDR3 reads TGTGCCAGCAGCTTAGTAGCAACAGGGAGTGGTGGCTACACCTTC.

The rearrangement links TRBV2 to TRBJ2-7; no clear D gene. This CDR3 has 12 residues. The V gene's germline CDR1 is SNHLY and CDR2 FYNNEI. Trimming shortened V by 4 bases and J by 4 bases, and 8 bases separated the two germline ends. Here the CDR3 reads CASSGSRYEQYF. As DNA, the CDR3 is TGTGCCAGCAGTGGAAGTCGGTACGAGCAGTACTTC.